One and the same sample provided the 26 T cell receptor beta chains below, sequenced in a study of blood T cell repertoires in COVID-19. Sequenced by immunoSEQ multiplex PCR; TCRdb stores in-frame clones only, minus some. The data contain some 200,000 clones, roughly 90% of them singletons. Sequences were obtained from PBMCs or T cells enriched from blood (not recorded which). The receptor set was obtained from a woman younger than 30 who had recovered from COVID-19.

The chain combines TRBV2 with TRBJ2-1; TRBD2 aligns across 14 bases. Trimming cost V 8 bases and J 9 bases; bases outside gene matches: 6. The CDR3 runs to 14 residues. Per the germline V gene, CDR1 is SNHLY and CDR2 is FYNNEI. CDR3: CASVGLAGEVEQFF. The CDR3 nucleotides are TGTGCCAGCGTGGGACTAGCGGGAGAGGTTGAGCAGTTCTTC.

This clone was observed a few times. The chain uses TRBV3-1 (or the pseudogene TRBV3-2) and TRBJ2-7; 7 bases line up with TRBD2. This CDR3 has 16 residues. J lost 6 bases, V lost 4 bases, and 15 bases had no gene match. Germline V CDR1 and CDR2: LGHDT, YNNKEL (reference sequence). This CDR3 is CASSPRRGLAAPEQYF. The CDR3 nucleotides are TGTGCCAGCAGCCCAAGACGTGGGCTAGCGGCCCCCGAGCAGTACTTC.

This clone appeared a few times. The chain couples TRBV4-1 to TRBJ1-3; possibly TRBD1 for D (6 bases). CDR3 length equals 15 residues. Between the trimmed V and J ends, which lost 3 bases and 1 base, there was a span of 10 bases. Looked up from germline, CDR1 is MGHRA and CDR2 is YSYEKL. The CDR3 spells CASSHNRVSGNTIYF. The CDR3 coding sequence is TGCGCCAGCAGCCACAACAGGGTATCTGGAAACACCATATATTTT.

In its sample, this clone was seen a few times. This chain links TRBV19 with TRBJ2-1, with D hard to call. Deletions cut 3 bases from V and 9 bases from J, with 12 bases between. The CDR3 totals 13 residues. Germline lookup yields CDR1 LNHDA and CDR2 SQIVND (reference sequence). CDR3 in DNA: TGTGCCAGTAGTATTGCGGCAGCTGGTGAGCAGTTCTTC. Translation gives CASSIAAAGEQFF.

The rearrangement links TRBV19 to TRBJ2-3; maybe TRBD1 (5 bases). Germline-derived CDR1 and CDR2 are LNHDA and SQIVND (reference sequence). V was pared by 9 bases and J by 2 bases, with 15 bases between. This CDR3 spans 14 amino acids. Here the CDR3 reads CASRQSGATDTQYF. The CDR3 DNA reads TGTGCCAGCCGACAGTCCGGTGCCACAGATACGCAGTATTTT. Drawing the rest from reference TRBV19 and TRBJ2-3, the complete variable domain is DGGITQSPKYLFRKEGQNVTLSCEQNLNHDAMYWYRQDPGQGLRLIYYSQIVNDFQKGDIAEGYSVSREKKESFPLTVTSAQKNPTAFYLCASRQSGATDTQYFGPGTRLTVL.

V usage is TRBV5-1 and J usage is TRBJ1-4; tentative D call: TRBD1 (6 bases). The CDR3 has 14 amino acids. CDR1 and CDR2 from the germline V gene are SGHRS and YFSETQ. Trimming removed 4 bases at V and 5 bases at J, with 12 bases between. The CDR3 here is CASSLRQGNEKLFF. The DNA of the CDR3 is TGCGCCAGCAGCCTAAGGCAGGGGAATGAAAAACTGTTTTTT.

This rearrangement joins TRBV12-3 or TRBV12-4 to TRBJ2-1, with D perhaps TRBD2 (6 bases). The CDR3 totals 13 residues. V was cut by 7 bases and J by 4 bases, with 11 bases left in between. The CDR3 DNA sequence: TGTGCCAGCACGCCGGGGGATTACAATGAGCAGTTCTTC. Translating it yields CASTPGDYNEQFF.

The J gene is TRBJ2-7, the V gene TRBV6-5; 9 bases map to TRBD1. The ends lost 6 bases at V and 6 bases at J; junction bases unmatched: 9. Looked up from germline, CDR1 is MNHEY and CDR2 is SVGAGI. The CDR3 totals 14 residues. CDR3 DNA: TGTGCCAGCAGCCGGGGGGACAGGGCAACCGAGCAGTACTTC. It translates to CASSRGDRATEQYF.

This clone was recorded once. The rearrangement links TRBV9 to TRBJ2-1; D ambiguous. CDR3 length equals 15 residues. The V and J ends lost 0 bases and 4 bases respectively, with 11 bases between them. Germline CDR1 reads SGDLS; CDR2 reads YYNGEE. CDR3 DNA sequence: TGTGCCAGCAGCGTAGTCCCACTAAGTTACAATGAGCAGTTCTTC. Its translation: CASSVVPLSYNEQFF.

The chain combines TRBV4-1 with TRBJ2-7; 8 bases match TRBD2. This CDR3 has 14 residues. Losses at the gene ends were 4 bases for V and 0 bases for J; bases not matched to a gene: 2. The germline gives CDR1 MGHRA, CDR2 YSYEKL. The CDR3 region is CASSPGTSSYEQYF. The CDR3 bases are TGCGCCAGCAGCCCCGGGACTAGCTCCTACGAGCAGTACTTC.

The chain joins TRBV7-6 to TRBJ1-2; D not resolved. V lost 0 bases and J 7 bases, leaving 12 bases between the germline ends. Germline V CDR1 and CDR2: SGHVS, FNYEAQ. The CDR3 runs to 14 residues. CDR3 amino acids: CASSLAMGLGGYTF. The CDR3 bases are TGTGCCAGCAGCTTAGCGATGGGCCTGGGTGGCTACACCTTC.

This clone showed up just a few times. V usage is TRBV28 and J usage is TRBJ2-7, with 10 bases lining up with TRBD1. Looked up from germline, CDR1 is MDHEN and CDR2 is SYDVKM. CDR3 length: 15 residues. With 3 bases clipped from V and 1 base from J, the junction kept 3 bases outside the gene matches. The CDR3 region has the DNA TGTGCCAGCAGTTTCGACAGGGGGCTGTCCTACGAGCAGTACTTC. As protein: CASSFDRGLSYEQYF.

This chain uses TRBV28 with TRBJ2-1; possible D gene TRBD2, 5 bases. Germline assignment: CDR1 MDHEN and CDR2 SYDVKM. The V end was cut by 5 bases, the J end by 10 bases, with 12 bases between. The CDR3 spans 12 residues. The DNA for the CDR3 is TGTGCCAGCAGTCTCCGGACTCGAGAGCAGTTCTTC. This sequence encodes CASSLRTREQFF.

This sequence joins TRBV9 and TRBJ2-5; D remains unclear. The CDR3 spans 13 residues. The ends were cut back, 3 bases at V and 3 bases at J, with 9 bases in the middle. Germline CDR1 SGDLS, CDR2 YYNGEE. This chain's CDR3 is CASSGQIEETQYF. The DNA for the CDR3 is TGTGCCAGCAGCGGGCAGATCGAAGAGACCCAGTACTTC.

V gene TRBV30 combines with J gene TRBJ1-1; D remains unclear. CDR1 is GTSNPN, CDR2 SVGIG, per germline (reference sequence). The CDR3 is made up of 15 amino acids. Trimming stripped 4 bases from V and 4 bases from J, with 19 bases between. CDR3 DNA: TGTGCCTGGAAACTTATCCGGCCCCCGGGCACTGAAGCTTTCTTT. Amino acid sequence: CAWKLIRPPGTEAFF.

This chain connects TRBV5-1 to TRBJ2-1, with D possibly TRBD2 on 7 matching bases. This CDR3 comprises 15 residues. The germline V gene has CDR1 SGHRS and CDR2 YFSETQ. Trimming removed 0 bases at V and 8 bases at J, with 15 bases between. The CDR3 nucleotides are TGCGCCAGCAGCTTGGCGGGGGGCCCATTCCATGAGCAGTTCTTC. It yields the protein CASSLAGGPFHEQFF.

The chain is built from TRBV19 and TRBJ2-7; no firm D call. Trimming stripped 2 bases from V and 7 bases from J, with 12 bases between. Germline values: CDR1 LNHDA, CDR2 SQIVND (reference sequence). CDR3 size: 13 residues. The CDR3 sequence is CASSIRHITEQYF. CDR3 DNA sequence: TGTGCCAGTAGTATACGACACATTACGGAGCAGTACTTC.

This clone was detected only once. The chain links TRBV6-1 to TRBJ2-4, with 7 bases matching TRBD1. The CDR3 length is 17 residues. Trimming removed 2 bases from V and 0 bases from J; junction bases left unmatched: 7. Looked up from germline, CDR1 is MNHNS and CDR2 is SASEGT. The CDR3 loop reads CASSEWGQGEAKNIQYF. The DNA of the CDR3 is TGTGCCAGCAGTGAATGGGGGCAGGGGGAAGCCAAAAACATTCAGTACTTC.

The CDR3 sequence: CASNLQGAQYEQFF. In DNA, the CDR3 is TGTGCCAGCAACTTACAGGGGGCGCAATATGAGCAGTTCTTC. The chain joins TRBV27 to TRBJ2-1, with 9 bases aligning to TRBD1. The CDR3 consists of 14 residues. The germline CDR1 and CDR2 sequences are MNHEY and SMNVEV (reference sequence). J lost 8 bases, V lost 7 bases, and 9 bases had no gene match.

The V and J genes are TRBV7-9 and TRBJ1-1, with D uncertain. V was clipped by 5 bases and J by 4 bases, with 8 bases between them. In germline, CDR1 is SEHNR, CDR2 FQNEAQ (reference sequence). CDR3 size: 12 residues. Here the CDR3 DNA reads TGTGCCAGCAGCCTATATTTCACTGAAGCTTTCTTT. It translates to CASSLYFTEAFF.

The gene calls are TRBV9 and TRBJ2-2; 14 nucleotides align to TRBD2. Germline V CDR1 and CDR2: SGDLS, YYNGEE. The CDR3 spans 19 residues. Losses at the gene ends were 3 bases for V and 1 base for J; bases not matched to a gene: 8. The chain's CDR3 is CASSERTSGRLGNTGELFF. The DNA of the CDR3 is TGTGCCAGCAGCGAGCGGACTAGCGGGAGGCTGGGGAACACCGGGGAGCTGTTTTTT.

This clone was observed a single time. V usage is TRBV28 and J usage is TRBJ2-1; TRBD1 aligns across 9 bases. Trimming cost V 5 bases and J 8 bases; bases outside gene matches: 22. The germline gives CDR1 MDHEN, CDR2 SYDVKM. The CDR3 runs to 19 residues. The CDR3 DNA reads TGTGCCAGCAGTCCTATTCCCGCGCAATCTCCGGGACAGGGCCATGAGCAGTTCTTC. Translated, it gives CASSPIPAQSPGQGHEQFF.

The V gene is TRBV18, the J gene TRBJ1-5, with 7 positions matching TRBD1. Germline trimming cut 4 bases from V and 2 bases from J; bases unmatched to any gene: 8. The CDR3 is 16 residues long. Germline V lookup: CDR1 KGHSH, CDR2 LQKENI. The CDR3 coding sequence is TGTGCCAGCTCACAAAACAGGGGCGCGGGCAATCAGCCCCAGCATTTT. The encoded protein is CASSQNRGAGNQPQHF. Filled out from reference TRBV18 and TRBJ1-5, the complete variable domain reads NAGVMQNPRHLVRRRGQEARLRCSPMKGHSHVYWYRQLPEEGLKFMVYLQKENIIDESGMPKERFSAEFPKEGPSILRIQQVVRGDSAAYFCASSQNRGAGNQPQHFGDGTRLSIL.

In this sample, this clone turned up once. V gene TRBV5-1 combines with J gene TRBJ2-1, with a weak D call TRBD2 (6 bases). Germline CDR1 and CDR2: SGHRS and YFSETQ. The CDR3 totals 16 residues. Trimming cost V 1 base and J 0 bases, with 11 bases left between them. CDR3 protein: CASSLPGVGSYNEQFF. As DNA, the CDR3 is TGCGCCAGCAGCTTGCCGGGGGTAGGCTCCTACAATGAGCAGTTCTTC.

The V and J genes are TRBV3-1 (or the pseudogene TRBV3-2) and TRBJ2-7; 7 bases match TRBD1. Trimming at V came to 4 bases and at J to 2 bases, leaving 8 bases not matched to a gene. Germline loops: CDR1 LGHDT, CDR2 YNNKEL (reference sequence). The CDR3 is made up of 15 amino acids. Here the CDR3 reads CASSPRDRAPYEQYF. The CDR3 region has the DNA TGTGCCAGCAGCCCCCGCGACAGGGCTCCCTACGAGCAGTACTTC.

The V gene is TRBV4-2, the J gene TRBJ1-1; D unresolved. Trimming removed 5 bases at V and 1 base at J, with 8 bases between. Germline CDR1 reads LGHNA; CDR2 reads YNFKEQ. The CDR3 loop spans 13 amino acids. CDR3 in amino acids: CASSLARNTEAFF. The CDR3 DNA sequence: TGTGCCAGCAGCTTAGCCCGGAACACTGAAGCTTTCTTT.